The clone carrying this T cell receptor beta chain has a handful of counts. The CDR3 is 15 residues long. CDR1 is LNHDA and CDR2 is SQIVND in the germline V gene (reference sequence). V gave up 5 bases and J gave up 7 bases; unmatched junction bases: 9. The sample originates from a study of T cells in localized non-small cell lung cancer. Profiling relied on immunoSEQ multiplex PCR, and the TCRdb table lists in-frame clones only, not all of them. There are some 1,600 clones in the sample; around 30% occur only once, and 20% to 25% lies in the top ten. The chain has TRBV19 and TRBJ1-5; TRBD1 aligns across 9 bases. The sample was lung tumor tissue, taken before any cancer treatment. This receptor was identified in a man aged 40 to 70 with stage II lung adenocarcinoma. As DNA, the CDR3 is TGTGCCAGTAGTCCCCGGGACAGGGCGGAACAGCCCCAGCATTTT. Protein sequence: CASSPRDRAEQPQHF.